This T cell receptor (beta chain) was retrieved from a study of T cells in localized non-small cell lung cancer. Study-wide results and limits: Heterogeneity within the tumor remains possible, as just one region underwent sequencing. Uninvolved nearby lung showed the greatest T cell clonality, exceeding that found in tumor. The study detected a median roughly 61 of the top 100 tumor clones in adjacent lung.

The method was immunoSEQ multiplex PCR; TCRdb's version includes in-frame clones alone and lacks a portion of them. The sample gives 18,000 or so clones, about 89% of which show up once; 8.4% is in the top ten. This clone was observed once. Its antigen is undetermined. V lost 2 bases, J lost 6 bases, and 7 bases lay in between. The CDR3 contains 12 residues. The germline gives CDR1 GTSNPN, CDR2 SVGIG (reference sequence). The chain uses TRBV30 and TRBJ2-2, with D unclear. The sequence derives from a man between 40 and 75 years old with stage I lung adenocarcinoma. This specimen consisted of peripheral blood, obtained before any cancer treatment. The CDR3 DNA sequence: TGTGCCTGGAGTCTATCCCCCGGGGAGCTGTTTTTT. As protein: CAWSLSPGELFF.